This TCR beta chain originates from a study of blood T cell repertoires in COVID-19. Here immunoSEQ multiplex PCR was the method, and the copy in TCRdb shows in-frame clones only, minus some. The sample has about 280,000 clones; 65% to 90% are singletons. The germline CDR1 and CDR2 sequences are GTSNPN and SVGIG (reference sequence). The CDR3 contains 14 residues. J lost 3 bases, V lost 0 bases, and 2 bases had no gene match. Specimen: peripheral blood. This TCR was sampled from a man aged 45-65 years with active or convalescent COVID-19. V usage is TRBV30 and J usage is TRBJ2-7; the match to TRBD1 covers 10 bases. DNA for the CDR3: TGTGCCTGGAGTGTTGGGACAGGGGACTACGAGCAGTACTTC. Protein sequence: CAWSVGTGDYEQYF.